This TCR beta chain comes out of a study of naive and memory T cell subsets. Study-level results: Over 90% of naive TCR sequences appeared only once, unlike memory subsets. TCR counts from RNA may reflect activation-linked expression changes.

An equimolar mix of two oligonucleotides served as the beta constant-region primer for TRBC1 and TRBC2. An oligonucleotide with the SP2 primer and a 12-nucleotide UMI was ligated to the cDNA 3' end. TCRdb re-called the UMI-ligation and nested PCR reads with MiXCR, one entry per CDR3 protein. The sample holds some 100,000 distinct CDR3 sequences, over 7% seen once. In its sample, this clonotype was seen many times. What it binds is unknown. This receptor was taken from a human donor in good health. Sequenced input: central memory CD4+ T cells from blood.

The CDR3 region is CASSLTPEGPHGREQETQYF. The CDR3 bases are TGTGCCAGCAGCTTAACACCCGAGGGACCACATGGTCGGGAGCAAGAGACCCAGTACTTC. The chain links TRBV7-3 to TRBJ2-5; maybe TRBD2 (6 bases). Trimming took 0 bases from V and 2 from J, leaving 25 bases between them. Germline CDR1 is SGHTA and CDR2 is FQGTGA. The CDR3 loop spans 20 amino acids. Full variable domain (missing parts from reference TRBV7-3 and TRBJ2-5): GAGVSQTPSNKVTEKGKYVELRCDPISGHTALYWYRQSLGQGPEFLIYFQGTGAADDSGLPNDRFFAVRPEGSVSTLKIQRTERGDSAVYLCASSLTPEGPHGREQETQYFGPGTRLLVL.